Presented here are 16 T cell receptor beta chains from one specimen sequenced in a study of molecular identifiers for immune sequencing clone quantification. TCRdb processed the PCR reads anew with MiXCR; each CDR3 protein has one entry. The sample lists around 470,000 distinct CDR3 sequences; around 23% were seen once. The sequencing sample was made of naive CD8+ T cells from blood, with Jurkat cell RNA spiked in. Regarding subset: FACS-sorted CD8+CD4-CCR7+CD45RA+ naive T cells. The receptors come from a human donor in good health. Some libraries in this study had Jurkat cell RNA spiked in.

This clonotype has more than one count but fewer than ten. This chain uses TRBV7-9 with TRBJ2-7, with D maybe TRBD2 (6 bases). Germline assignment: CDR1 SEHNR and CDR2 FQNEAQ (reference sequence). The CDR3 is 14 amino acids. The V gene lost 1 base and the J gene lost 4 bases, with 11 bases spanning the gap. In DNA form, the CDR3 reads TGTGCCAGCAGCTTAGTGGGACTCTCATACGAGCAGTACTTC. It is translated as CASSLVGLSYEQYF.

This clonotype was seen ten or more times. The rearrangement uses TRBV4-3 and TRBJ2-7; possible D gene TRBD1, 7 bases. Germline V gives CDR1 LGHNA, CDR2 YSLEER. V lost 0 bases and J 3 bases, leaving 12 bases between the germline ends. This CDR3 has 15 residues. The CDR3 DNA sequence: TGCGCCAGCAGCCAAGAAATCCAGGGGGGCTACGAGCAGTACTTC. Its protein product is CASSQEIQGGYEQYF.

The chain joins TRBV20-1 to TRBJ2-7; TRBD1 or TRBD2 may be the D gene (7 bases each). V was pared by 1 base and J by 2 bases, with 18 bases between. Germline V gene sequence: CDR1 DFQATT, CDR2 SNEGSKA (reference sequence). This CDR3 is 16 amino acids long. CDR3 sequence reads: CSARGEGASLPYEQYF. The CDR3, as DNA: TGCAGTGCTAGAGGGGAGGGGGCATCCCTCCCCTACGAGCAGTACTTC.

This chain uses TRBV11-1 with TRBJ2-7; 10 bases map to TRBD2. The CDR3 has 15 amino acids. The germline CDR1 and CDR2 sequences are SGHAT and FQDESV (reference sequence). J gave up 4 bases and V 3 bases, and 6 bases lay outside the gene matches. This CDR3 is CASSLKSSGRYEQYF. CDR3 DNA: TGTGCCAGCAGCTTGAAGTCTAGCGGGAGATACGAGCAGTACTTC.

This clonotype has a count of ten or more. The gene calls are TRBV7-9 and TRBJ2-5; D gene ambiguous. V was clipped by 2 bases and J by 1 base, with 11 bases between them. The CDR3 is 15 amino acids. The germline gives CDR1 SEHNR, CDR2 FQNEAQ (reference sequence). CDR3 in DNA: TGTGCCAGCAGCTTATCGACGACAACCCAAGAGACCCAGTACTTC. Its protein product is CASSLSTTTQETQYF. Full variable domain (outside the CDR3, taken from reference TRBV7-9 and TRBJ2-5): DTGVSQNPRHKITKRGQNVTFRCDPISEHNRLYWYRQTLGQGPEFLTYFQNEAQLEKSRLLSDRFSAERPKGSFSTLEIQRTEQGDSAMYLCASSLSTTTQETQYFGPGTRLLVL.

This clonotype was observed at least ten times. This chain links TRBV23-1 with TRBJ2-5; 7 bases align to TRBD1. TRBV23-1 is an ORF, and what it does is uncertain. The V and J ends lost 2 bases and 5 bases, in that order; junction bases with no gene match: 5. CDR3 size: 14 residues. In nucleotides, the CDR3 is TGCGCCAGCAGTCAACGACAGGGCAGGGAGACCCAGTACTTC. It translates to CASSQRQGRETQYF.

This clonotype came up many times. The chain has TRBV7-2 and TRBJ1-2; D may be TRBD1 (5 bases). Germline V lookup: CDR1 SGHTA, CDR2 FQGNSA. The CDR3 runs 15 residues. Between the trimmed V and J ends, which lost 1 base and 3 bases, there was a span of 12 bases. CDR3 loop: CASSLDVREDYGYTF. The CDR3 DNA follows: TGTGCCAGCAGCTTAGATGTCAGGGAGGACTATGGCTACACCTTC. The full variable domain, in which reference TRBV7-2 and TRBJ1-2 provide the parts outside the CDR3, is GAGVSQSPSNKVTEKGKDVELRCDPISGHTALYWYRQSLGQGLEFLIYFQGNSAPDKSGLPSDRFSAERTGGSVSTLTIQRTQQEDSAVYLCASSLDVREDYGYTFGSGTRLTVV.

The genes are TRBV7-9 and TRBJ1-4; D not certain. The CDR3 runs to 13 residues. Germline V gene sequence: CDR1 SEHNR, CDR2 FQNEAQ (reference sequence). V lost 3 bases and J lost 8, with 10 bases in between. This CDR3 reads CASSFEPREKLFF. The CDR3 region has the DNA TGTGCCAGCAGCTTTGAACCGAGGGAAAAACTGTTTTTT.

Only a few counts were recorded for this clonotype. The J gene is TRBJ1-4, the V gene TRBV9, with D tentatively TRBD1 (5 bases). The germline gives CDR1 SGDLS, CDR2 YYNGEE. The germline V and J ends were trimmed by 4 bases and 3 bases, with 13 bases remaining between them. This CDR3 is 15 amino acids long. The chain's CDR3 is CASSLSGASNEKLFF. DNA for the CDR3: TGTGCCAGCAGCCTATCCGGGGCCTCTAATGAAAAACTGTTTTTT.

This clonotype was recorded at least ten times. The V gene is TRBV15, the J gene TRBJ2-3; 12 nucleotides align to TRBD2. Germline loops: CDR1 LNHNV, CDR2 YYDKDF (reference sequence). The CDR3 runs 18 residues. Germline trimming cut 1 base from V and 2 bases from J; bases unmatched to any gene: 7. The CDR3 sequence is CATSRVPGTSGFTDTQYF. Written as DNA, the CDR3 is TGTGCCACCAGCAGAGTCCCTGGGACTAGCGGGTTCACAGATACGCAGTATTTT.

A remark on this clonotype: Being one base from a much bigger clone, this may be a read error. This chain uses TRBV15 with TRBJ2-3; 7 bases match TRBD1. The CDR3 totals 15 residues. The germline CDR1 and CDR2 sequences are LNHNV and YYDKDF (reference sequence). CDR3 DNA: TGTGCCACCAGCAACGAACGACAGGGAACAGCTACGCAGTATTTT. Protein: CATSNERQGTATQYF.

A remark on this clonotype: Sequence at one end of the junction differs from germline and may be a read error. The chain combines TRBV7-8 with TRBJ2-7; TRBD1 matches 11 bases. The CDR3 covers 15 residues. Germline-derived CDR1 and CDR2 are SGHVS and FQNEAQ. DNA of the CDR3: TGTGCCAGCAGCCCAGGACAGGGGGCATACTACGGGCAGTACTTC. Protein product: CASSPGQGAYYGQYF.

The chain is built from TRBV15 and TRBJ2-3; the D is unclear. Germline CDR1 and CDR2: LNHNV and YYDKDF (reference sequence). V shed 1 base and J shed 4 bases, with 9 bases lying between them. This CDR3 has 14 amino acids. CDR3 bases: TGTGCCACCAGCAGAGTTGGGGATCCAGATACGCAGTATTTT. Residues: CATSRVGDPDTQYF.

Turning to this clonotype: Compared with germline, one end of the junction differs, possibly owing to a read error. V is TRBV30 and J is TRBJ1-1; D not resolved. In germline, CDR1 is GTSNPN, CDR2 SVGIG (reference sequence). The CDR3 is 15 residues long. CDR3 in DNA: TGTGCCTGGAGTCCTGCTCGGGGATCGAACACTGATGCTTTCTTT. It is translated as CAWSPARGSNTDAFF.

The rearrangement joins TRBV5-3 to TRBJ2-5; D might be TRBD1 (7 bases). TRBV5-3 counts as an open reading frame of uncertain function. This CDR3 is 17 amino acids long. V gave up 8 bases and J gave up 4 bases, with 27 bases separating them. The CDR3 nucleotides read TGTGCCAGCAGCCCTGGGGGGCAGGGGGTTTGGATAGAGACCCAGTACTTC. Translation: CASSPGGQGVWIETQYF.

This clonotype was counted between two and nine times. This chain links TRBV7-9 with TRBJ1-2; D gene uncertain. V shed 2 bases and J shed 4 bases, with 11 bases lying between them. The V gene's germline CDR1 is SEHNR and CDR2 FQNEAQ (reference sequence). This CDR3 is 14 amino acids long. CDR3 protein: CASSLPTNPYGYTF. The CDR3 DNA reads as TGTGCCAGCAGCTTACCGACAAACCCCTATGGCTACACCTTC.